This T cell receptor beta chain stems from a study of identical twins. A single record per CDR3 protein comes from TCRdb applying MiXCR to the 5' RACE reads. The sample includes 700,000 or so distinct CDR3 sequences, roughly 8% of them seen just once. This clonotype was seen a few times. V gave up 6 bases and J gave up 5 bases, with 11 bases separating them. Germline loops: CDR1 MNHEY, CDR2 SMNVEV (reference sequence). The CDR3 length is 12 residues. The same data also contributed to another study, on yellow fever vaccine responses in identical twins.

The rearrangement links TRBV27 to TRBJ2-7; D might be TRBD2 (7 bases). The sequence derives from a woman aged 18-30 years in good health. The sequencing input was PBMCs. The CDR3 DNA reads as TGTGCCAGCAGCCGAGGGGGGGACGAGCAGTACTTC. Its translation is CASSRGGDEQYF.